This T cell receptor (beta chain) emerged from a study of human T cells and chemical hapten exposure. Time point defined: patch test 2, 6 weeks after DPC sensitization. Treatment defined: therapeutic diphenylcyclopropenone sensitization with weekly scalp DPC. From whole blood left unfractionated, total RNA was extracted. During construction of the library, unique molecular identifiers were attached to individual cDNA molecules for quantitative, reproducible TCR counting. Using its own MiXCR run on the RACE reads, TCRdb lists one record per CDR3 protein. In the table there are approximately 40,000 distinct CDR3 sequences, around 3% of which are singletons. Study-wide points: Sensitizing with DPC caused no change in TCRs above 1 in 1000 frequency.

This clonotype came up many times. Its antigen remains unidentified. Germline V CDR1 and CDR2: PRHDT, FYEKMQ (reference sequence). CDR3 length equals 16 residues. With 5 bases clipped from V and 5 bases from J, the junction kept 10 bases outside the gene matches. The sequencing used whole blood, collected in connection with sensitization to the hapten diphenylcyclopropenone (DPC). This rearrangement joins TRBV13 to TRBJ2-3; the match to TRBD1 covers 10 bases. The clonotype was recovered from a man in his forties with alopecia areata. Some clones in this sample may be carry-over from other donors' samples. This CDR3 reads CASSGRDRGQQDTQYF. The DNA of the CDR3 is TGTGCCAGCAGCGGCCGGGACAGGGGTCAGCAAGATACGCAGTATTTT. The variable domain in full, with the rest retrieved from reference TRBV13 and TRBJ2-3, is AAGVIQSPRHLIKEKRETATLKCYPIPRHDTVYWYQQGPGQDPQFLISFYEKMQSDKGSIPDRFSAQQFSDYHSELNMSSLELGDSALYFCASSGRDRGQQDTQYFGPGTRLTVL.